The 2 T cell receptor beta chains reported below all come from one sample, sequenced in a study of blood T cell repertoires in COVID-19. Measured with immunoSEQ multiplex PCR; TCRdb has only the in-frame clones, and not every one. Here the sample spans under 450,000 clones, about nine tenths being singletons. Sequenced input: peripheral blood. The receptors were sampled from a woman between 45 and 60 years old with COVID-19, enrolled during active disease.

The CDR3 region is CASSLVGGAKNTEAFF. The CDR3 DNA reads as TGCGCCAGCAGCTTGGTGGGGGGAGCAAAGAACACTGAAGCTTTCTTT. The genes are TRBV5-1 and TRBJ1-1; TRBD1 might be the D (5 bases). The CDR3 contains 16 residues. CDR1 and CDR2 from the germline V gene are SGHRS and YFSETQ. V was cut by 0 bases and J by 1 base, with 13 bases left in between.

This clone was recorded only once. The gene calls are TRBV3-1 (or the pseudogene TRBV3-2) and TRBJ1-1; maybe TRBD1 (5 bases). Germline loops: CDR1 LGHDT, CDR2 YNNKEL (reference sequence). CDR3 size: 15 residues. V lost 3 bases, J lost 3 bases, and 14 bases lay in between. The CDR3 here is CASSHPGRGYTEAFF. CDR3 DNA: TGTGCCAGCAGCCATCCCGGGCGGGGCTACACTGAAGCTTTCTTT.